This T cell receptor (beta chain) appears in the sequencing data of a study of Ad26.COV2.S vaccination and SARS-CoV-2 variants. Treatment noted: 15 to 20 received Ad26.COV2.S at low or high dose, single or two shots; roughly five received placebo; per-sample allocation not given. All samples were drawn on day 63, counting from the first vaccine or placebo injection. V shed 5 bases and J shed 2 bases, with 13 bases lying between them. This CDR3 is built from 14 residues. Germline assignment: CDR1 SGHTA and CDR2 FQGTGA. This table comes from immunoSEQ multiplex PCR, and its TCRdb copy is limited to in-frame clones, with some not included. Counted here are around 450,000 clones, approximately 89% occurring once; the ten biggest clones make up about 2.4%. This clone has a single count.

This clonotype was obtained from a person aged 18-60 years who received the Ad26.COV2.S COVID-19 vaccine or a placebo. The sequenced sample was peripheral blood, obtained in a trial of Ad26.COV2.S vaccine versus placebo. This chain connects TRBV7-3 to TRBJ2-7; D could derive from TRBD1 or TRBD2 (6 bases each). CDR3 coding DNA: TGTGCCAGCAGCATACAGGGAGGCCCCTACGAGCAGTACTTC. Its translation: CASSIQGGPYEQYF. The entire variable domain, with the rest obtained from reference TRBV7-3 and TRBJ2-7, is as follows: GAGVSQTPSNKVTEKGKYVELRCDPISGHTALYWYRQSLGQGPEFLIYFQGTGAADDSGLPNDRFFAVRPEGSVSTLKIQRTERGDSAVYLCASSIQGGPYEQYFGPGTRLTVT.